The clone carrying this TCR beta chain showed up just a few times. Antigen unknown. Because the CDR3 is missing its conserved closing phenylalanine or tryptophan, this is likely a read error. The sample belongs to a study of regulatory T cells in long-lasting Graves disease. The V end lost 5 bases, the J end lost 2 bases, and 9 bases lay between the germline ends. The CDR3 has 13 amino acids. Per germline, CDR1 LNHDA and CDR2 SQIVND (reference sequence). Described time point: newly diagnosed GD, antithyroid drugs for less than 3 months. From PBMCs, RNA was extracted and then used to make the TCR library. Combining iRepertoire HTBI primers with Arm-PCR of CDR3 regions, the authors built TCR beta libraries. In TCRdb, the multiplex PCR reads were re-called with MiXCR into one record per CDR3 protein. This repertoire shows approximately 360,000 distinct CDR3 sequences, roughly 10% found once; its top ten account for 15% to 20%.

Broader study findings: It was possible that the small sample size reduced accuracy.

These data were likewise used in another study, on T cells in Graves' hyperthyroidism and ophthalmopathy. This second study says: TCR CDR3 underwent first-round RT-PCR with the HTBI primer set. Using 13 V-J features, a model discriminated ophthalmopathy from stable hyperthyroidism. Ophthalmopathy, as predicted by the model, came a median around 6.7 months after the prediction.

The starting material was peripheral blood mononuclear cells (PBMCs), obtained at new diagnosis, from a patient treated with antithyroid drugs. The chain combines TRBV19 with TRBJ1-1, with D uncertain. This receptor was taken from a woman younger than 35 with Graves disease. This CDR3 reads CASSATPNTEAFL. The CDR3 region has the DNA TGTGCCAGTAGTGCGACGCCTAACACTGAAGCTTTCCTT.